Presented here are 8 T cell receptor beta chains from one specimen sequenced in a study of T cells in Graves' hyperthyroidism and ophthalmopathy. What was amplified from RNA transcripts were TCR beta CDR3 regions. The TCR CDR3 was amplified in a first-round RT-PCR using the HTBI primer set. TCRdb redid the calling of the multiplex PCR reads with MiXCR, one entry per CDR3 protein. This table holds hundreds of thousands of distinct CDR3 sequences, over 40% found once. The sequenced sample was peripheral blood or thyroid tissue (not recorded which). The receptors were sampled from an adult man with Graves' disease, either hyperthyroidism or ophthalmopathy (not recorded which).

The V and J genes are TRBV29-1 and TRBJ1-4; D not resolved. Trimming stripped 3 bases from V and 5 bases from J, with 7 bases between. The CDR3 sequence is 12 residues long. Germline V gene sequence: CDR1 SQVTM, CDR2 ANQGSEA. CDR3 in amino acids: CSVDGRNEKLFF. The CDR3 region has the DNA TGCAGCGTTGATGGTAGGAATGAAAAACTGTTTTTT.

As regards this clonotype: A read error may be the cause here, since a much bigger clone is one base away. V is TRBV24-1 and J is TRBJ1-5; D is uncertain. V lost 2 bases and J 3 bases, leaving 4 bases between the germline ends. The CDR3 spans 13 residues. CDR1 is KGHDR, CDR2 SFDVKD, per germline. CDR3 DNA: TGTGCCACCAGTGATTGCGCCAATCAGCCCCAGCATTTT. It yields the protein CATSDCANQPQHF.

This sequence joins TRBV29-1 and TRBJ1-3, with 7 bases aligning to TRBD1. V gave up 4 bases and J gave up 2 bases; unmatched junction bases: 5. The CDR3 is 14 amino acids. From germline, CDR1 is SQVTM and CDR2 ANQGSEA. Here the CDR3 reads CSVGGRGAGNTIYF. CDR3 nucleotides: TGCAGCGTTGGGGGCAGGGGGGCTGGAAACACCATATATTTT.

This clonotype has only a few counts. The chain combines TRBV9 with TRBJ2-2, with TRBD1 matching 12 bases. Losses at the gene ends were 7 bases for V and 2 bases for J; bases not matched to a gene: 3. The CDR3 is 15 residues long. From germline, CDR1 is SGDLS and CDR2 YYNGEE. In DNA, the CDR3 is TGTGCCAGCGGGGGACAGGGGGCTAACACCGGGGAGCTGTTTTTT. Protein: CASGGQGANTGELFF.

On this clonotype itself: This may stem from a read error, because a much larger clone lies one nucleotide away. The rearrangement joins TRBV20-1 to TRBJ1-5; 9 positions match TRBD1. The CDR3 runs to 15 residues. Losses at the gene ends were 1 base for V and 6 bases for J; bases not matched to a gene: 7. Germline V lookup: CDR1 DFQATT, CDR2 SNEGSKA (reference sequence). Written as DNA, the CDR3 is TGCAGTGCTAGAGCCGGGACAGGGATTACTCAGCCCCAGCATTTT. It yields the protein CSARAGTGITQPQHF.

This clonotype was detected ten times or more. The rearrangement uses TRBV9 and TRBJ1-5; D is unclear. Trimming took 0 bases from V and 6 from J, leaving 10 bases between them. CDR3 length: 14 amino acids. Looked up from germline, CDR1 is SGDLS and CDR2 is YYNGEE. This CDR3 reads CASSVGREGQPQHF. The DNA for the CDR3 is TGTGCCAGCAGCGTAGGAAGGGAGGGTCAGCCCCAGCATTTT.

V is TRBV24-1 and J is TRBJ2-3, with 12 bases fitting TRBD1. V shed 7 bases and J 1 base; nucleotides not matched to a gene: 5. The CDR3 contains 16 residues. Per germline, CDR1 KGHDR and CDR2 SFDVKD. The CDR3 reads CATRGQGASGTDTQYF. CDR3 DNA sequence: TGTGCCACCAGGGGACAGGGGGCCTCGGGCACAGATACGCAGTATTTT.

This clonotype was seen ten or more times. The V gene is TRBV7-9, the J gene TRBJ1-4; D remains unclear. Trimming took 4 bases from V and 8 from J, leaving 11 bases between them. Germline V CDR1 and CDR2: SEHNR, FQNEAQ (reference sequence). The CDR3 has 13 residues. CDR3 in DNA: TGTGCCAGCAGCTCCGCGGCAGGCGAAAAACTGTTTTTT. Amino acid sequence: CASSSAAGEKLFF.